These 11 T cell receptor beta chains originate from one sample sequenced in a study of T cell responses to AZD1222 COVID-19 vaccine. Sequencing used immunoSEQ multiplex PCR; TCRdb keeps in-frame clones, though not all of them. Among 56,000 or so clones listed, approximately 83% were seen once. The sequences come from peripheral blood, collected on day 0 of AZD1222 vaccination. All receptors derive from an adult in good health.

The chain joins TRBV15 to TRBJ1-4; 10 bases agree with TRBD1. The V and J ends lost 0 bases and 11 bases, in that order; junction bases with no gene match: 12. The CDR3 runs 17 residues. Looked up from germline, CDR1 is LNHNV and CDR2 is YYDKDF (reference sequence). CDR3 loop: CATSRDLLDRGLYKLFF. The CDR3 DNA reads TGTGCCACCAGCAGAGACCTCTTGGACAGGGGGTTGTATAAACTGTTTTTT.

The V and J genes are TRBV9 and TRBJ2-7, with TRBD1 identical over 7 bases. V trimming: 0 bases; J trimming: 1 base; junction bases outside the gene matches: 4. The CDR3 contains 15 residues. Germline V gives CDR1 SGDLS, CDR2 YYNGEE. CDR3 sequence (DNA): TGTGCCAGCAGCGTAGCGGACAGGCCATCCTACGAGCAGTACTTC. It encodes CASSVADRPSYEQYF.

The J gene is TRBJ2-2, the V gene TRBV9, with TRBD1 matching 9 bases. Per germline, CDR1 SGDLS and CDR2 YYNGEE. With V trimmed by 0 bases and J by 5 bases, 5 bases remained unmatched. The CDR3 runs 16 residues. The CDR3, as DNA: TGTGCCAGCAGCGTAGGTTTTGGGACAGGGACCGGGGAGCTGTTTTTT. Translating gives CASSVGFGTGTGELFF.

The chain links TRBV4-1 to TRBJ1-2; 8 bases agree with TRBD1. This CDR3 is 17 amino acids long. Germline values: CDR1 MGHRA, CDR2 YSYEKL. Trimming cost V 1 base and J 0 bases; bases outside gene matches: 7. In nucleotides, the CDR3 is TGCGCCAGCAGCCAAGGGACAGGGTTAAGAGCTAACTATGGCTACACCTTC. Residues: CASSQGTGLRANYGYTF.

The genes are TRBV28 and TRBJ2-7; D is perhaps TRBD2 (5 bases). Germline-derived CDR1 and CDR2 are MDHEN and SYDVKM. This CDR3 has 16 amino acids. Trimming took off 5 bases at V and 0 bases at J, with 17 bases between the two ends. The CDR3 spells CASSPRGGFYSYEQYF. The CDR3 DNA follows: TGTGCCAGCAGTCCCCGTGGAGGCTTCTACTCCTACGAGCAGTACTTC.

This chain connects TRBV10-3 to TRBJ2-5; 7 positions match TRBD1. The V gene's germline CDR1 is ENHRY and CDR2 SYGVKD. The V gene end was trimmed by 6 bases and the J gene end by 2 bases; junction bases not matched to a gene: 6. This CDR3 has 14 amino acids. CDR3 DNA: TGTGCCATCAGCGAGGGGACAGAACAAGAGACCCAGTACTTC. Translated, it gives CAISEGTEQETQYF.

The CDR3 protein is CASSRTTGGSYEQYF. The CDR3 DNA reads TGTGCCAGCAGCCGGACGACAGGGGGGTCCTACGAGCAGTACTTC. The chain carries TRBV4-2 and TRBJ2-7, with 9 bases fitting TRBD1. V was clipped by 4 bases and J by 1 base; unmatched bases: 5. Germline assignment: CDR1 LGHNA and CDR2 YNFKEQ. The CDR3 is made up of 15 amino acids.

The rearrangement uses TRBV4-2 and TRBJ1-1; 7 bases are a match to TRBD1. V dropped 0 bases and J dropped 5; count of bases not matched to a gene: 6. Germline V CDR1 and CDR2: LGHNA, YNFKEQ. The length of the CDR3 is 15 residues. CDR3 coding DNA: TGTGCCAGCAGCCAAGAGCTGACAGGGCGAACTGAAGCTTTCTTT. Translating gives CASSQELTGRTEAFF.

The chain links TRBV11-2 to TRBJ1-3, with 8 bases that match TRBD1. This CDR3 has 16 amino acids. V dropped 5 bases and J dropped 2; count of bases not matched to a gene: 8. Germline V lookup: CDR1 SGHAT, CDR2 FQNNGV. The CDR3 nucleotides read TGTGCCAGCAGCCAGGACAGGGCGCGGACTGGAAACACCATATATTTT. This encodes CASSQDRARTGNTIYF. Complete variable domain (other parts from reference TRBV11-2 and TRBJ1-3): EAGVAQSPRYKIIEKRQSVAFWCNPISGHATLYWYQQILGQGPKLLIQFQNNGVVDDSQLPKDRFSAERLKGVDSTLKIQPAKLEDSAVYLCASSQDRARTGNTIYFGEGSWLTVV.

This chain links TRBV18 with TRBJ1-6, with TRBD1 as a possible D gene (6 bases). The CDR3 has 16 residues. Trimming took 0 bases from V and 10 from J, leaving 16 bases between them. Germline V gives CDR1 KGHSH, CDR2 LQKENI. The CDR3 coding sequence is TGTGCCAGCTCACCACCGGAGGGGGGCTTCGGGTCACCCCTCCACTTT. It specifies CASSPPEGGFGSPLHF.

The genes are TRBV4-1 and TRBJ2-2, with TRBD1 matching over 9 bases. The CDR3 consists of 15 residues. After removal of 4 bases from V and 5 bases from J, the junction contained 5 bases not matched to a gene. CDR1 is MGHRA and CDR2 is YSYEKL in the germline V gene. CDR3 in DNA: TGCGCCAGCAGCCCCGGACAGGGGAGAACCGGGGAGCTGTTTTTT. Translation gives CASSPGQGRTGELFF.